This T cell receptor beta chain was sequenced in a study of T cells after yellow fever vaccination. TCRdb re-called the 5' RACE reads with MiXCR, one entry per CDR3 protein. Of around 600,000 distinct CDR3 sequences listed, roughly an eighth were seen once; the top ten hold 14% to 15%. V was cut by 1 base and J by 6 bases, with 16 bases left in between. The CDR3 has 16 residues. Germline-derived CDR1 and CDR2 are LGHNA and YNFKEQ. This clonotype came up a few times. The sequences come from PBMCs, collected on the day of the yellow fever booster vaccination. This clonotype was obtained from a man aged 25 to 45 who received the YFV17D yellow fever vaccine. The chain links TRBV4-2 to TRBJ2-1; perhaps TRBD2 as D (5 bases). The CDR3 nucleotides read TGTGCCAGCAGCCAAGTCGTCAGGAGGACCCCCAATGAGCAGTTCTTC. It specifies CASSQVVRRTPNEQFF.